The next 17 T cell receptor beta chains were all read from a single sample in a study of shared clonotypes between healthy human individuals. Here immunoSEQ multiplex PCR was the method, and the copy in TCRdb shows in-frame clones only, minus some. Of about 470,000 clones listed, roughly 77% are singletons. Sequenced sample: PBMCs. The receptors originated from a woman in her thirties or forties in good health. Some clones in this sample may be carry-over from other donors' samples.

The chain employs TRBV19 and TRBJ2-7, with TRBD1 matching 8 bases. Germline CDR1 LNHDA, CDR2 SQIVND (reference sequence). The CDR3 totals 15 residues. J lost 0 bases, V lost 6 bases, and 7 bases had no gene match. The CDR3 DNA is TGTGCCAGTAGGAATCAGGGGGCAGGCTCCTACGAGCAGTACTTC. It encodes CASRNQGAGSYEQYF.

The V call is TRBV2, the J call TRBJ1-1; D may be TRBD1 (5 bases). V was pared by 7 bases and J by 3 bases, with 18 bases between. This CDR3 comprises 15 residues. Germline V CDR1 and CDR2: SNHLY, FYNNEI. The CDR3 region has the DNA TGTGCCAGCATTCTTGGGTCAGGGACCCACACTGAAGCTTTCTTT. Protein product: CASILGSGTHTEAFF.

To note about this clone: This same CDR3 is encoded by further DNA sequences in the sample. This sequence joins TRBV18 and TRBJ1-4; TRBD1 matches 9 bases. Germline assignment: CDR1 KGHSH and CDR2 LQKENI. V shed 3 bases and J 7 bases; nucleotides not matched to a gene: 6. The CDR3 is made up of 15 amino acids. The CDR3 loop reads CASSPPGQGGEKLFF. CDR3 in DNA: TGTGCCAGCTCACCTCCGGGACAGGGAGGTGAAAAACTGTTTTTT.

The CDR3 nucleotides are TGTGCCAGTAGTATGTGGCTAGCGGGAGACTTGAGCACAGATACGCAGTATTTT. Its translation is CASSMWLAGDLSTDTQYF. The chain is built from TRBV19 and TRBJ2-3; 10 nucleotides align to TRBD2. V was pared by 3 bases and J by 0 bases, with 9 bases of the junction left unmatched. The CDR3 consists of 18 residues. Per germline, CDR1 LNHDA and CDR2 SQIVND (reference sequence).

This clone was observed once. V is TRBV5-1 and J is TRBJ2-1, with TRBD2 matching 13 bases. J lost 2 bases, V lost 5 bases, and 1 base had no gene match. The CDR3 consists of 15 residues. Germline CDR1 SGHRS, CDR2 YFSETQ. The DNA of the CDR3 is TGCGCCAGCAGGGGGACTAGCGGGACCTACAATGAGCAGTTCTTC. Protein: CASRGTSGTYNEQFF. The variable domain in full, completed from reference TRBV5-1 and TRBJ2-1, reads KAGVTQTPRYLIKTRGQQVTLSCSPISGHRSVSWYQQTPGQGLQFLFEYFSETQRNKGNFPGRFSGRQFSNSRSEMNVSTLELGDSALYLCASRGTSGTYNEQFFGPGTRLTVL.

The chain combines TRBV30 with TRBJ1-1; TRBD1 might be the D (5 bases). Trimming removed 5 bases from V and 10 bases from J, with 23 bases in between. This CDR3 has 14 amino acids. In germline, CDR1 is GTSNPN, CDR2 SVGIG (reference sequence). The CDR3 sequence: CAWGGGGSLSGAFF. The DNA of the CDR3 is TGTGCCTGGGGAGGTGGGGGATCCCTGTCCGGAGCTTTCTTT.

The count of this clone is one. The chain combines TRBV4-1 with TRBJ2-7; 8 bases are shared with TRBD1. The CDR3 has 15 amino acids. V dropped 3 bases and J dropped 3; count of bases not matched to a gene: 7. Germline CDR1 MGHRA, CDR2 YSYEKL. CDR3 in amino acids: CASSQMDRVGYEQYF. CDR3 nucleotides: TGCGCCAGCAGCCAGATGGACAGGGTGGGCTACGAGCAGTACTTC.

The chain couples TRBV27 to TRBJ2-7; D tentatively reads TRBD1 or TRBD2 (5 bases each). The V and J ends lost 6 bases and 5 bases respectively, with 17 bases between them. In germline, CDR1 is MNHEY, CDR2 SMNVEV (reference sequence). The CDR3 loop spans 14 amino acids. This CDR3 reads CASSPTGTTNEQYF. In DNA, the CDR3 is TGTGCCAGCAGCCCTACCGGGACGACAAACGAGCAGTACTTC.

J is TRBJ2-2 and V is TRBV6-4; D is possibly TRBD2 (5 bases). The CDR3 covers 13 residues. Trimming cost V 2 bases and J 7 bases, with 8 bases left between them. Looked up from germline, CDR1 is MRHNA and CDR2 is SNTAGT. CDR3 sequence (DNA): TGTGCCAGCAGTGACCATCGGGGCGGGGAGCTGTTTTTT. Amino acid sequence: CASSDHRGGELFF.

This clone occurred once. This rearrangement joins TRBV7-9 to TRBJ2-5, with D perhaps TRBD1 (6 bases). The last part of the DNA fits TRBJ2-7 better; the J call may be wrong. CDR3 length: 14 amino acids. Per germline, CDR1 SEHNR and CDR2 FQNEAQ (reference sequence). This CDR3 is CASSPGRTVYEQYF. CDR3 bases: TGTGCCAGCAGCCCTGGTCGGACAGTCTACGAGCAGTACTTC.

The count of this clone is one. This rearrangement joins TRBV5-4 to TRBJ2-1, with 7 bases aligning to TRBD2. V lost 4 bases to trimming and J lost 10 bases; unmatched junction nucleotides: 11. Germline CDR1 SGHNT, CDR2 YYREEE (reference sequence). The CDR3 is made up of 14 amino acids. CDR3 region: CASSPTPPGLEQFF. For the CDR3, the DNA is TGTGCCAGCAGCCCTACGCCTCCGGGACTAGAGCAGTTCTTC.

In its sample, this clone was seen a few times. The chain recombines TRBV7-2 with TRBJ1-1; 8 positions match TRBD1. CDR1 and CDR2 from the germline V gene are SGHTA and FQGNSA. This CDR3 spans 14 amino acids. J gave up 1 base and V 5 bases, and 3 bases lay outside the gene matches. CDR3 nucleotide sequence: TGTGCCAGCAGCGCAGGACAGGGGAACACTGAAGCTTTCTTT. Residues: CASSAGQGNTEAFF.

To note about this clone: The sample has other DNA sequences that encode this CDR3 too. The genes are TRBV28 and TRBJ1-2; D is unclear. V was cut by 3 bases and J by 4 bases, with 6 bases left in between. Germline V CDR1 and CDR2: MDHEN, SYDVKM. The CDR3 runs 12 residues. The CDR3 loop reads CASSLGLYGYTF. CDR3 DNA: TGTGCCAGCAGTTTGGGCCTCTATGGCTACACCTTC.

The chain links TRBV10-1 to TRBJ2-2, with 9 bases identical to TRBD1. Germline CDR1 is WNHNN and CDR2 is SYGVQD (reference sequence). The CDR3 consists of 15 residues. The V segment lost 4 bases and the J segment 12 bases; nucleotides outside the gene matches: 12. As DNA, the CDR3 is TGCGCCAGCAGTGTATCACAGGGGGCGAGAGGGCAGCTGTTTTTT. Its protein product is CASSVSQGARGQLFF.

V usage is TRBV28 and J usage is TRBJ2-2; 10 bases agree with TRBD2. Germline V gives CDR1 MDHEN, CDR2 SYDVKM. This CDR3 contains 18 residues. V shed 3 bases, J shed 0 bases, and the junction held 7 bases outside the gene matches. CDR3 in DNA: TGTGCCAGCAGTTTCACCCTCCTAGCGGGAGCGAACACCGGGGAGCTGTTTTTT. It yields the protein CASSFTLLAGANTGELFF. Drawing the rest from reference TRBV28 and TRBJ2-2, the complete variable domain is DVKVTQSSRYLVKRTGEKVFLECVQDMDHENMFWYRQDPGLGLRLIYFSYDVKMKEKGDIPEGYSVSREKKERFSLILESASTNQTSMYLCASSFTLLAGANTGELFFGEGSRLTVL.

V gene TRBV5-1 combines with J gene TRBJ2-1; possible D gene TRBD2, 6 bases. The length of the CDR3 is 14 residues. Trimming took off 3 bases at V and 9 bases at J, with 16 bases between the two ends. Germline CDR1 SGHRS, CDR2 YFSETQ. The CDR3 sequence: CASSSSTSLVEQFF. The CDR3 DNA reads TGCGCCAGCAGCTCCTCGACTAGTTTAGTTGAGCAGTTCTTC.

The chain is built from TRBV5-1 and TRBJ1-4, with 8 bases identical to TRBD1. Germline V gives CDR1 SGHRS, CDR2 YFSETQ. The ends lost 2 bases at V and 2 bases at J; junction bases unmatched: 5. The CDR3 consists of 16 residues. The chain's CDR3 is CASSFTGGSTNEKLFF. The CDR3 DNA follows: TGCGCCAGCAGCTTTACAGGGGGTTCGACTAATGAAAAACTGTTTTTT.